Listed below are T cell receptor beta chains from one sample, sequenced in a study of control samples from healthy donors and cancer patients. The table came from immunoSEQ multiplex PCR; TCRdb's copy has only in-frame clones and leaves some out. The sample records over 100,000 clones, 70% to 90% being singletons. The sequencing input was blood. These receptors came from a man aged 50-59 years in good health. Both conserved end residues are part of each CDR3. A D gene is named only where the DNA matches it firmly. Clone size is given for some rows only: seen once, a few or many times, or a class if the clone is expanded.

d_call,j_call,clone_size,v_call,cdr3_aa,cdr3_nt
-,TRBJ1-6,-,TRBV5-5,CASSLAESPYNSPLHF,TGTGCCAGCAGCTTGGCAGAATCTCCCTATAATTCACCCCTCCACTTT
TRBD1,TRBJ2-1,once,TRBV11-2,CASSLTDRGIYNEQFF,TGTGCCAGCAGCTTGACTGACAGGGGAATTTACAATGAGCAGTTCTTC
TRBD1,TRBJ1-5,-,TRBV30,CAWSGTGGSQHF,TGTGCCTGGAGTGGTACAGGGGGGAGCCAGCATTTT
-,TRBJ2-1,once,TRBV5-1,CASSLVPVLQYNEQFF,TGCGCCAGCAGCTTGGTGCCAGTCCTTCAGTACAATGAGCAGTTCTTC
TRBD2,TRBJ2-5,-,TRBV10-3,CAISRGLAGAISPETQYF,TGTGCCATCAGTAGGGGACTAGCGGGGGCTATCTCTCCAGAGACCCAGTACTTC
-,TRBJ2-7,-,TRBV9,CASSAPDTHEQYF,TGTGCCAGCAGTGCGCCGGACACCCACGAGCAGTACTTC
TRBD2,TRBJ2-5,-,TRBV28,CASSFPLAGGPNQETQYF,TGTGCCAGCAGTTTTCCCCTAGCGGGGGGGCCAAACCAAGAGACCCAGTACTTC
TRBD1,TRBJ1-1,-,TRBV10-3,CAISQGAAEAFF,TGTGCCATCTCCCAGGGGGCGGCTGAAGCTTTCTTT
-,TRBJ2-1,-,TRBV19,CASSTPQRYNEQFF,TGTGCCAGTAGTACCCCGCAACGCTACAATGAGCAGTTCTTC
-,TRBJ2-7,-,TRBV12-3/TRBV12-4,CASSLAALREQYF,TGTGCCAGCAGTTTAGCCGCCCTGCGGGAGCAGTACTTC
-,TRBJ1-4,-,TRBV19,CASKNTGLGNEKLFF,TGTGCCAGTAAAAACACAGGGTTAGGGAATGAAAAACTGTTTTTT
-,TRBJ1-5,-,TRBV10-2,CASSPGTFQPQHF,TGCGCCAGCAGCCCCGGGACTTTTCAGCCCCAGCATTTT
-,TRBJ1-2,-,TRBV29-1,CSVEDSEGGGYTF,TGCAGCGTTGAAGATTCGGAGGGCGGAGGCTACACCTTC
TRBD1,TRBJ1-2,few,TRBV3-1/TRBV3-2,CASSPRDSYGYTF,TGTGCCAGCAGCCCCCGGGACAGCTATGGCTACACCTTC
-,TRBJ1-2,-,TRBV12-3/TRBV12-4,CASSLEGYGYTF,TGTGCCAGCAGTTTGGAGGGCTATGGCTACACCTTC
-,TRBJ1-1,once,TRBV19,CASSIGLRIMNTEAFF,TGTGCCAGTAGTATAGGTTTGCGAATCATGAACACTGAAGCTTTCTTT
-,TRBJ1-5,-,TRBV6-1,CASSDRGVRFSNQPQHF,TGTGCCAGCAGTGATCGTGGGGTAAGGTTTAGCAATCAGCCCCAGCATTTT
-,TRBJ2-5,-,TRBV10-1,CASSEGARETQYF,TGCGCCAGCAGTGAGGGGGCTCGGGAGACCCAGTACTTC
-,TRBJ1-1,-,TRBV11-3,CASSLRGAEAFF,TGTGCCAGCAGCTTGAGGGGGGCTGAAGCTTTCTTT
-,TRBJ2-7,-,TRBV6-1,CASSEVFGAYEQYF,TGTGCCAGCAGTGAAGTCTTCGGGGCCTACGAGCAGTACTTC
TRBD1,TRBJ2-3,-,TRBV24-1,CATSDPKGQGETDTQYF,TGTGCCACCAGTGATCCCAAAGGACAGGGGGAAACAGATACGCAGTATTTT
-,TRBJ2-7,few,TRBV6-5,CASRDLYEQYF,TGTGCCAGCAGGGATCTCTACGAGCAGTACTTC
TRBD1,TRBJ2-3,-,TRBV29-1,CSAPGQGASDTQYF,TGCAGCGCCCCAGGACAGGGGGCTTCGGATACGCAGTATTTT
-,TRBJ1-2,-,TRBV5-6,CASSLMAQGNYGYTF,TGTGCCAGCAGCTTGATGGCACAGGGTAATTATGGCTACACCTTC
-,TRBJ1-1,-,TRBV6-2/TRBV6-3,CASSYRTRADTEAFF,TGTGCCAGCAGCTATCGGACCCGAGCGGACACTGAAGCTTTCTTT
TRBD1,TRBJ1-3,-,TRBV6-7,CASRFRDRGNWAGNTIYF,TGTGCCAGCAGGTTCCGGGACAGGGGGAACTGGGCTGGAAACACCATATATTTT
-,TRBJ2-7,-,TRBV5-4,CASSLRGGRGEEQYF,TGTGCCAGCAGCTTAAGGGGGGGCCGAGGAGAAGAGCAGTACTTC
-,TRBJ1-5,-,TRBV2,CAIRGGAPGQPQHF,TGTGCCATCCGAGGGGGGGCACCAGGCCAGCCCCAGCATTTT
-,TRBJ1-5,-,TRBV19,CASSIIGERGNQPQHF,TGTGCCAGTAGTATCATCGGGGAAAGGGGCAATCAGCCCCAGCATTTT
TRBD1,TRBJ1-2,-,TRBV6-5,CASSWTGGANYGYTF,TGTGCCAGCAGTTGGACAGGGGGCGCGAACTATGGCTACACCTTC
-,TRBJ1-1,-,TRBV28,CASRLRERGEAFF,TGTGCCAGCAGGTTAAGAGAACGGGGTGAAGCTTTCTTT
TRBD1,TRBJ1-5,-,TRBV7-6,CASSLNAGTGNWDQPQHF,TGTGCCAGCAGCCTAAATGCCGGGACAGGGAATTGGGATCAGCCCCAGCATTTT
-,TRBJ2-7,-,TRBV5-4,CASSLTGSEQYF,TGTGCCAGCAGCTTGACAGGGTCAGAGCAGTACTTC
TRBD1,TRBJ2-3,-,TRBV9,CASSAGTGGVTDTQYF,TGTGCCAGCAGCGCCGGGACAGGGGGCGTCACAGATACGCAGTATTTT
-,TRBJ1-1,-,TRBV6-5,CASSYSSNTEAFF,TGTGCCAGCAGTTACTCCAGTAACACTGAAGCTTTCTTT
-,TRBJ1-5,-,TRBV19,CASNVYSDNQPQHF,TGTGCCAGTAACGTTTACAGCGATAATCAGCCCCAGCATTTT
-,TRBJ2-7,-,TRBV10-3,CASTPRQGDYEQYF,TGTGCCTCCACACCACGGCAAGGGGACTACGAGCAGTACTTC
-,TRBJ2-7,-,TRBV30,CAWTGVGGYEQYF,TGTGCCTGGACCGGCGTTGGCGGATACGAGCAGTACTTC
TRBD2,TRBJ2-1,-,TRBV5-4,CASSLDLAGSSYNEQFF,TGTGCCAGCAGCTTGGATTTAGCGGGGAGCTCCTACAATGAGCAGTTCTTC
-,TRBJ1-5,-,TRBV5-1,CASSLDPLSNQPQHF,TGCGCCAGCAGCTTGGATCCCCTAAGCAATCAGCCCCAGCATTTT
-,TRBJ2-1,-,TRBV5-5,CASSLMQGGSYNEQFF,TGTGCCAGCAGCCTGATGCAGGGGGGCTCCTACAATGAGCAGTTCTTC
TRBD1,TRBJ1-1,-,TRBV6-2/TRBV6-3,CASSGRVRGNEAFF,TGTGCCAGCAGTGGGCGAGTCAGGGGGAATGAAGCTTTCTTT
-,TRBJ2-2,-,TRBV5-1,CASSGDSVGGELFF,TGCGCCAGCAGCGGCGACAGTGTTGGCGGGGAGCTGTTTTTT
-,TRBJ1-4,-,TRBV28,CASTRTEGHEKLFF,TGTGCCAGCACCCGGACCGAGGGGCATGAAAAACTGTTTTTT
TRBD2,TRBJ2-1,once,TRBV5-4,CASSPGWAGGPGEQFF,TGTGCCAGCAGCCCGGGTTGGGCGGGGGGGCCTGGTGAGCAGTTCTTC